The rows below give T cell receptor beta chains drawn from one sample of a study of T cell responses to AZD1222 COVID-19 vaccine. Method: immunoSEQ multiplex PCR; TCRdb's copy keeps in-frame clones and lacks some. The table has approximately 74,000 clones, over 80% seen once; the top ten hold more than 20%. Sample: peripheral blood, taken 28 days after the second AZD1222 dose. The source of these receptors is an adult who received the AZD1222 COVID-19 vaccine. Each CDR3 is given with its conserved first and last residue. Each record gives: clone size, J gene, V gene, D gene, CDR3 protein, CDR3 DNA. D genes are given only for firm matches. Expanded clones get a size class; other rows say once, few or many, or leave the size out.

NA | TRBJ1-4 | TRBV20-1 | NA | CSASSRSEKLFF | TGCAGTGCTAGTTCTAGGTCCGAAAAACTGTTTTTT
NA | TRBJ2-6 | TRBV5-8 | NA | CASSLGRRGANVLTF | TGTGCCAGCAGCTTGGGACGGCGAGGGGCCAACGTCCTGACTTTC
NA | TRBJ2-2 | TRBV28 | NA | CASSYIPYRLTESNTGELFF | TGTGCCAGCAGTTACATCCCCTATAGGTTGACGGAGTCAAACACCGGGGAGCTGTTTTTT
NA | TRBJ1-6 | TRBV10-3 | TRBD1 | CAISESDRVSNSPLHF | TGTGCCATCAGTGAGTCCGACAGGGTATCTAATTCACCCCTCCACTTT
NA | TRBJ1-2 | TRBV6-5 | NA | CASSYDPSNYGYTF | TGTGCCAGCAGTTATGACCCCTCTAACTATGGCTACACCTTC
NA | TRBJ1-6 | TRBV5-1 | NA | CASSLRETARNNSPLHF | TGCGCCAGCAGCTTGAGGGAGACGGCCAGGAATAATTCACCCCTCCACTTT
NA | TRBJ2-6 | TRBV3-1/TRBV3-2 | NA | CAIGRSESGANVLTF | TGTGCCATCGGGAGATCGGAGTCTGGGGCCAACGTCCTGACTTTC
NA | TRBJ2-3 | TRBV28 | TRBD2 | CASRDYSGGRADTQYF | TGTGCCAGCAGAGACTATAGCGGGGGGAGGGCAGATACGCAGTATTTT
once | TRBJ2-1 | TRBV5-1 | NA | CASSSGTNEQFF | TGCGCCAGCAGCTCCGGGACTAATGAGCAGTTCTTC
NA | TRBJ1-1 | TRBV5-6 | NA | CASSSTRGAPNTEAFF | TGTGCCAGCAGCTCAACAAGGGGGGCGCCGAACACTGAAGCTTTCTTT
NA | TRBJ2-3 | TRBV9 | TRBD2 | CASSPSGGITDTQYF | TGTGCCAGCAGCCCTAGCGGGGGGATCACAGATACGCAGTATTTT
NA | TRBJ1-5 | TRBV3-1/TRBV3-2 | NA | CASSQGVTGNQPQHF | TGTGCCAGCAGCCAAGGAGTTACGGGCAATCAGCCCCAGCATTTT
NA | TRBJ2-2 | TRBV4-2 | NA | CASSQARGTNTGELFF | TGTGCCAGCAGCCAAGCTAGGGGAACGAACACCGGGGAGCTGTTTTTT
NA | TRBJ1-3 | TRBV5-1 | TRBD1 | CASSLGQGDTIYF | TGCGCCAGCAGCTTGGGACAGGGGGACACCATATATTTT
NA | TRBJ2-5 | TRBV5-6 | TRBD2 | CASSPLAGGQETQYF | TGTGCCAGCAGCCCACTAGCGGGGGGGCAAGAGACCCAGTACTTC
NA | TRBJ1-2 | TRBV6-5 | NA | CASSRDNKDYGYTF | TGTGCCAGCAGCCGCGATAACAAAGACTATGGCTACACCTTC
NA | TRBJ2-7 | TRBV12-3/TRBV12-4 | TRBD2 | CASCLLAGYEQYF | TGTGCCAGCTGCCTACTAGCGGGATACGAGCAGTACTTC
NA | TRBJ1-2 | TRBV19 | TRBD1 | CASSMGRTGGIDGYTF | TGTGCCAGTAGTATGGGAAGGACAGGGGGGATCGATGGCTACACCTTC
NA | TRBJ1-1 | TRBV5-1 | NA | CASSFEGNTEAFF | TGCGCCAGCAGCTTTGAGGGGAACACTGAAGCTTTCTTT
NA | TRBJ2-5 | TRBV27 | TRBD1 | CASSLYGQGEGETQYF | TGTGCCAGCAGTTTATATGGACAGGGGGAGGGAGAGACCCAGTACTTC
NA | TRBJ1-2 | TRBV29-1 | NA | CSVGRQGVNGYTF | TGCAGCGTTGGGAGGCAGGGTGTGAACGGCTACACCTTC
NA | TRBJ1-2 | TRBV9 | NA | CASSAGAVGGYTF | TGTGCCAGCAGCGCGGGGGCAGTCGGTGGCTACACCTTC
NA | TRBJ1-2 | TRBV5-1 | NA | CASSLSPSGGDVYGYTF | TGCGCCAGCAGCTTGTCCCCATCGGGGGGCGACGTTTATGGCTACACCTTC
NA | TRBJ1-5 | TRBV5-6 | TRBD1 | CASSPGTGTGQPQHF | TGTGCCAGCAGCCCCGGGACAGGGACTGGACAGCCCCAGCATTTT
NA | TRBJ2-7 | TRBV4-1 | TRBD1 | CASSRWDRAYEQYF | TGCGCCAGCAGCCGCTGGGACAGGGCCTACGAGCAGTACTTC
NA | TRBJ1-5 | TRBV28 | NA | CASRIQGRGNQPQHF | TGTGCCAGCAGAATACAGGGAAGGGGCAATCAGCCCCAGCATTTT
NA | TRBJ2-7 | TRBV6-8 | TRBD1 | CASGPPLRDRGRNEQYF | TGTGCCAGCGGCCCCCCCCTCCGGGACAGGGGGCGCAACGAGCAGTACTTC
once | TRBJ1-2 | TRBV3-1/TRBV3-2 | TRBD1 | CASRNRGRGDGYTF | TGTGCCAGCAGAAACAGGGGAAGAGGAGATGGCTACACCTTC
NA | TRBJ1-5 | TRBV6-6 | NA | CASSYSAGVNQPQHF | TGTGCCAGCAGTTACTCCGCAGGGGTCAATCAGCCCCAGCATTTT
NA | TRBJ1-6 | TRBV11-2 | NA | CASSLAVSAGPPFSPLHF | TGTGCCAGCAGCTTAGCCGTTTCGGCCGGACCACCCTTTTCACCCCTCCACTTT
many | TRBJ2-6 | TRBV5-1 | NA | CASSLAQFSGANVLTF | TGCGCCAGCAGCTTGGCACAGTTCTCTGGGGCCAACGTCCTGACTTTC
NA | TRBJ2-4 | TRBV14 | NA | CASSQAWGKGAKNIQYF | TGTGCCAGCAGCCAAGCTTGGGGGAAGGGGGCCAAAAACATTCAGTACTTC
NA | TRBJ2-5 | TRBV9 | NA | CASSSGLGQETQYF | TGTGCCAGCAGCTCTGGACTTGGCCAAGAGACCCAGTACTTC
NA | TRBJ1-2 | TRBV11-2 | NA | CASSLWGYGYGYTF | TGTGCCAGCAGCTTATGGGGATATGGCTATGGCTACACCTTC
NA | TRBJ2-7 | TRBV7-9 | TRBD2 | CASSLGLAYEQYF | TGTGCCAGCAGCCTCGGACTAGCCTACGAGCAGTACTTC